These 13 T cell receptor beta chains share one sample of origin, sequenced in a study of naive and memory T cell subsets. Broader study findings: Naive repertoires, especially CD8, held a few larger clonotypes, possibly memory cells re-expressing CD45RA.

The beta constant-region primer was an equimolar mix of two oligonucleotides covering TRBC1 and TRBC2. Nested alpha and beta constant-region primers with the SP2 primer drove four PCR rounds on ligated cDNA. TCRdb reprocessed the UMI-ligation and nested PCR reads via MiXCR and lists one record per CDR3 protein. The sample includes over 130,000 distinct CDR3 sequences, under 25% of them seen just once. Antigens of these TCRs are unknown. Sequences were obtained from naive CD8+ T cells from blood. The receptors shown here come from a human donor in good health.

In its sample, this clonotype was seen a few times. The chain uses TRBV28 and TRBJ2-2; D might be TRBD2 (6 bases). The CDR3 runs 14 residues. Germline V gene sequence: CDR1 MDHEN, CDR2 SYDVKM. V dropped 7 bases and J dropped 5 bases, with 14 bases sitting between them. The CDR3 sequence: CASTPVGGTGELFF. In DNA, the CDR3 is TGTGCCAGCACCCCCGTGGGGGGAACCGGGGAGCTGTTTTTT.

This chain links TRBV9 with TRBJ2-7, with 9 bases identical to TRBD2. V shed 0 bases and J 4 bases; nucleotides not matched to a gene: 8. CDR3 length equals 16 residues. CDR1 is SGDLS and CDR2 is YYNGEE in the germline V gene. In nucleotides, the CDR3 is TGTGCCAGCAGCGTAGAGTTTAGCGGGAGTATATACGAGCAGTACTTC. Residues: CASSVEFSGSIYEQYF.

The chain carries TRBV27 and TRBJ2-7, with D maybe TRBD2 (6 bases). Trimming left V 4 bases short and J 4 bases short, with 20 bases between. This CDR3 is built from 16 residues. The germline gives CDR1 MNHEY, CDR2 SMNVEV (reference sequence). CDR3 amino acids: CASSSIAETRHYEQYF. CDR3 coding DNA: TGTGCCAGCAGTTCAATAGCGGAAACCAGACATTACGAGCAGTACTTC.

This clonotype was seen only a few times. J is TRBJ2-5 and V is TRBV6-5, with D maybe TRBD2 (6 bases). The CDR3 covers 16 residues. The germline V gene has CDR1 MNHEY and CDR2 SVGAGI. Deletions cut 3 bases from V and 1 base from J, with 15 bases between. DNA for the CDR3: TGTGCCAGCAGTTATAATCCGCTAGCGCGCCAAGAGACCCAGTACTTC. Encoded protein: CASSYNPLARQETQYF.

Many counts were recorded for this clonotype. V and J are TRBV5-6 and TRBJ2-7; tentative D call: TRBD1 (5 bases). Germline lookup yields CDR1 SGHDT and CDR2 YYEEEE. CDR3 length: 14 residues. V was pared by 2 bases and J by 4 bases, with 13 bases between. This chain's CDR3 is CASSFPGYNYEQYF. The CDR3 nucleotides read TGTGCCAGCAGCTTCCCAGGGTATAATTACGAGCAGTACTTC.

This rearrangement joins TRBV7-9 to TRBJ2-1; TRBD2 matches 7 bases. The V segment lost 5 bases and the J segment 8 bases; nucleotides outside the gene matches: 12. Germline V gene data show CDR1 as SEHNR and CDR2 as FQNEAQ (reference sequence). This CDR3 is built from 15 residues. CDR3 sequence reads: CASSLDGGGVDEQFF. The CDR3 bases are TGTGCCAGCAGCCTCGATGGGGGGGGTGTCGATGAGCAGTTCTTC.

V usage is TRBV27 and J usage is TRBJ1-3; D not certain. Trimming cost V 5 bases and J 2 bases, with 7 bases left between them. The CDR3 runs to 13 residues. The V gene's germline CDR1 is MNHEY and CDR2 SMNVEV (reference sequence). CDR3 amino acids: CASSPTTGNTIYF. The CDR3 nucleotides read TGTGCCAGCAGTCCGACAACTGGAAACACCATATATTTT.

This clonotype was recorded a few times. J is TRBJ2-7 and V is TRBV6-2 or TRBV6-3; no firm D call. This CDR3 has 15 residues. Trimming cost V 2 bases and J 0 bases, with 11 bases left between them. Per the germline V gene, CDR1 is MNHEY and CDR2 is SVGEGT. The CDR3 nucleotides read TGTGCCAGCAGTTACCTGGCGTTGAGCTCCTACGAGCAGTACTTC. This gives the protein CASSYLALSSYEQYF.

This clonotype was counted a few times. The chain carries TRBV18 and TRBJ2-5; 7 nucleotides line up with TRBD1. Germline CDR1 is KGHSH and CDR2 is LQKENI. The CDR3 consists of 14 residues. The trim removed 3 bases at V and 5 bases at J, leaving 6 bases unmatched. The CDR3 loop reads CASSPLDREETQYF. In nucleotides, the CDR3 is TGTGCCAGCTCACCCCTAGACAGGGAGGAGACCCAGTACTTC.

This clonotype was observed a handful of times. This chain connects TRBV27 to TRBJ2-1; possibly TRBD1 for D (6 bases). V was cut by 2 bases and J by 13 bases, with 12 bases left in between. CDR1 and CDR2 from the germline V gene are MNHEY and SMNVEV (reference sequence). The CDR3 is made up of 12 amino acids. Written as DNA, the CDR3 is TGTGCCAGCAGTTTACCTGACAGGCTACAGTTCTTC. This codes for CASSLPDRLQFF.

The chain employs TRBV7-2 and TRBJ1-1, with unresolved D. CDR3 length: 13 residues. The V gene's germline CDR1 is SGHTA and CDR2 FQGNSA. The germline V and J ends were trimmed by 0 bases and 7 bases, with 9 bases remaining between them. This chain's CDR3 is CASSLAPAVEAFF. In nucleotides, the CDR3 is TGTGCCAGCAGCTTAGCGCCGGCTGTTGAAGCTTTCTTT.

The chain combines TRBV27 with TRBJ2-1, with 12 bases lining up with TRBD2. This CDR3 spans 16 amino acids. CDR1 and CDR2 (germline): MNHEY, SMNVEV (reference sequence). With V trimmed by 3 bases and J by 10 bases, 10 bases remained unmatched. CDR3 amino acids: CASSFIPGLAGREQFF. DNA of the CDR3: TGTGCCAGCAGTTTCATACCGGGACTAGCGGGCCGGGAGCAGTTCTTC.

The chain carries TRBV27 and TRBJ2-1; the D is unclear. V lost 5 bases and J 0 bases, leaving 14 bases between the germline ends. The germline V gene has CDR1 MNHEY and CDR2 SMNVEV (reference sequence). This CDR3 has 16 amino acids. The CDR3 DNA reads as TGTGCCAGCAGTCTTTTAGGAGAGAGCTCCTACAATGAGCAGTTCTTC. It is translated as CASSLLGESSYNEQFF.